This is a list of T cell receptor beta chains from one sample in a study of graft-versus-host responses after intestinal transplantation. The antigens of these receptors remain unknown. Clones were read by immunoSEQ multiplex PCR, and TCRdb kept only the in-frame ones, dropping some. The sample carries 80,000 to 95,000 clones, 88% recorded once. Sample: unstimulated CD4+ T cells sorted from spleen or lymph node cells, taken before transplant. The source of these receptors is a human donor who was the organ donor for an intestinal transplant. The conserved cysteine and the conserved F or W are not part of the CDR3 here. The order of the fields is V gene, J gene, CDR3 protein.

TRBV18	TRBJ1-6	ASSPTGSSYNSPLH
TRBV5-4	TRBJ2-3	ASSPSGGTDTQY
TRBV4-2	TRBJ2-5	ASSHRETQY
TRBV11-2	TRBJ1-1	ASSPRGGGWNTEAF
TRBV6-5	TRBJ2-7	ASRFGSLSYEQY
TRBV7-2	TRBJ2-7	ASSRGGQIYEQY
TRBV7-9	TRBJ1-4	ASSLVLRVRGEKLF
TRBV5-4	TRBJ1-3	ASSADTKNTIY
TRBV19	TRBJ2-3	ASSPRSLAATNTQY
TRBV19	TRBJ2-1	ASSPRTSGDNEQF
TRBV4-2	TRBJ1-2	ASSHLDRAGGGYT
TRBV27	TRBJ1-5	ASSFSRRTGYSNQPQH
TRBV6-1	TRBJ1-2	ASSEIGGASRNYGYT
TRBV13	TRBJ1-2	ASSLRGVANYGYT
TRBV28	TRBJ1-1	ASSNSGLNTEAF
TRBV7-3	TRBJ2-5	ASSSHQEETQY
TRBV2	TRBJ2-7	ASSEPYEQY
TRBV19	TRBJ1-1	ASSEGEDTEAF
TRBV11-2	TRBJ2-5	ASSLVASGGQETQY
TRBV20-1	TRBJ2-7	SARLNYEQY
TRBV29-1	TRBJ2-5	GTGGLRETQY
TRBV4-1	TRBJ2-7	ASSPVKGQNSYEQY
TRBV2	TRBJ2-7	ASSNEAREQY
TRBV7-3	TRBJ2-1	ASSLSGLADYNEQF
TRBV30	TRBJ1-5	AWSGGLAEGQPQH
TRBV2	TRBJ1-1	ASSERSPGAMNTEAF
TRBV28	TRBJ1-5	ASSQGGGPQH
TRBV27	TRBJ2-5	ASSRPPGETQY
TRBV18	TRBJ1-4	ASSLGQSSTNEKLF
TRBV5-1	TRBJ2-3	ASSSAGEGTDTQY
TRBV28	TRBJ2-7	ATTGQVYEQY
TRBV6-5	TRBJ1-6	ASTRNRDSSPLH
TRBV6-5	TRBJ2-7	ASSGTSGSHEQY
TRBV20-1	TRBJ1-4	SASRGEKLF
TRBV6-5	TRBJ2-5	ASSYSTGQETQY
TRBV9	TRBJ2-1	ASSARGGEQF
TRBV7-9	TRBJ2-3	ASSKSGGATDTQY
TRBV5-4	TRBJ2-7	ASSSPTSGYEQY
TRBV6-1	TRBJ2-1	ASSEAGWSSYNEQF
TRBV5-1	TRBJ2-7	ASSSTGTGIREQY
TRBV18	TRBJ2-1	ASSPRQGRFNNEQF
TRBV18	TRBJ2-4	ASSRSRDYKNIQY
TRBV5-1	.	ASSSSVQGTLTGEQY
TRBV5-3	TRBJ1-2	ARRPGQPSQPNYGYT
TRBV2	TRBJ2-1	ASTRGPGGYNKQF
TRBV28	TRBJ1-1	ASSLREIMRAHRAEAF
TRBV11-2	TRBJ1-1	ASSPSGTVNTEAF
TRBV18	TRBJ1-2	ASSPGQNLYGYT
TRBV19	TRBJ1-6	ASSTGAGRLNSPLH
TRBV6-5	TRBJ2-7	ASSYDRGPYEQY
TRBV11-2	TRBJ2-1	ASSLGLADGRGEQF
TRBV7-6	TRBJ2-7	ASSLDPRGGWSYEQY